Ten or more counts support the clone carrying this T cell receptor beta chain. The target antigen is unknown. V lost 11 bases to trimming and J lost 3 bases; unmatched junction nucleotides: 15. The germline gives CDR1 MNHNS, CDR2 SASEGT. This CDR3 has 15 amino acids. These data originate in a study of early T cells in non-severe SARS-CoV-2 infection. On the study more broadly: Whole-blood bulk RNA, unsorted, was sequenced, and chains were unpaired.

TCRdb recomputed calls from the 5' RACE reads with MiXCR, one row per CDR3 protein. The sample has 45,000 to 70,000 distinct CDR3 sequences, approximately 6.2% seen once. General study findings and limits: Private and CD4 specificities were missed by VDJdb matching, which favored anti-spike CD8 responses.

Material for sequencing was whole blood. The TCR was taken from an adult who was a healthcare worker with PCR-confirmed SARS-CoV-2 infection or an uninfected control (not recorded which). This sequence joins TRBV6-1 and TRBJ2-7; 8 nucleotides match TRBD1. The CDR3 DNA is TGTGCCCATACCCCCGACAGGGGAATCGACTACGAGCAGTACTTC. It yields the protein CAHTPDRGIDYEQYF.